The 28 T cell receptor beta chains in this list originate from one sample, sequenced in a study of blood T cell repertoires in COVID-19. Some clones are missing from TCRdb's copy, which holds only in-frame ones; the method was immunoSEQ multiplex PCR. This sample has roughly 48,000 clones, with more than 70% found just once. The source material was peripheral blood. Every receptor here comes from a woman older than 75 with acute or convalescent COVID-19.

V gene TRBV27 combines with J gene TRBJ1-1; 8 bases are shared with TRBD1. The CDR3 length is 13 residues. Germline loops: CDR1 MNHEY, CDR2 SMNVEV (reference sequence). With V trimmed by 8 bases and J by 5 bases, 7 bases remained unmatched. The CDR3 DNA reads TGTGCCAGCTGTTACAGGGGGTCGACTGAAGCTTTCTTT. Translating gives CASCYRGSTEAFF.

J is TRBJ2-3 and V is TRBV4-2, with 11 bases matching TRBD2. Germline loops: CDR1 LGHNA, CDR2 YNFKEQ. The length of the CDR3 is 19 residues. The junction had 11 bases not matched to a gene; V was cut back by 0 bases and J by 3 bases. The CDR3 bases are TGTGCCAGCAGCCAAGAAGGGTCTAGCGGGGGGTCTTTAACAGATACGCAGTATTTT. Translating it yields CASSQEGSSGGSLTDTQYF.

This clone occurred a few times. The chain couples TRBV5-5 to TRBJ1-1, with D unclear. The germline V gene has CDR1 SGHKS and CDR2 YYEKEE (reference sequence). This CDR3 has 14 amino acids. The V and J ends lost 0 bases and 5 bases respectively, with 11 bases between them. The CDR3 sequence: CASSLGVPGTEAFF. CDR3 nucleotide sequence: TGTGCCAGCAGCTTGGGGGTCCCAGGTACTGAAGCTTTCTTT.

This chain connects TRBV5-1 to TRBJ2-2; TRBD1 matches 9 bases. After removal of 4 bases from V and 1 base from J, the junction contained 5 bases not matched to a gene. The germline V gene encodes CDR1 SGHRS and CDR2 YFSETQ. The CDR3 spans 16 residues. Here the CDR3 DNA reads TGCGCCAGCAGCGAAAGGACAGGGGAGAACACCGGGGAGCTGTTTTTT. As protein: CASSERTGENTGELFF.

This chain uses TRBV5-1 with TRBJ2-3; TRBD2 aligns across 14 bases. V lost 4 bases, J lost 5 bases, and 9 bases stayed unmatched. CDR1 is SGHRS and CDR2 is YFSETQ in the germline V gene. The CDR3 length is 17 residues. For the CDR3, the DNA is TGCGCCAGCAGCCCGACTAGCGGGGGGGCTACCGGAGATACGCAGTATTTT. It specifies CASSPTSGGATGDTQYF. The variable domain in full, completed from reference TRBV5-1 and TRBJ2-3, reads KAGVTQTPRYLIKTRGQQVTLSCSPISGHRSVSWYQQTPGQGLQFLFEYFSETQRNKGNFPGRFSGRQFSNSRSEMNVSTLELGDSALYLCASSPTSGGATGDTQYFGPGTRLTVL.

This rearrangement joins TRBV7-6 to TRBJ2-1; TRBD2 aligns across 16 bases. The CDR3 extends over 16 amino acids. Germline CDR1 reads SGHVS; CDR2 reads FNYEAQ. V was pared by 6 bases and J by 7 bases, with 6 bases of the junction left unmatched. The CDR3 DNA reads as TGTGCCAGCAGGACGGGACTAGCGGGGGGGGTTAATGAGCAGTTCTTC. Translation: CASRTGLAGGVNEQFF.

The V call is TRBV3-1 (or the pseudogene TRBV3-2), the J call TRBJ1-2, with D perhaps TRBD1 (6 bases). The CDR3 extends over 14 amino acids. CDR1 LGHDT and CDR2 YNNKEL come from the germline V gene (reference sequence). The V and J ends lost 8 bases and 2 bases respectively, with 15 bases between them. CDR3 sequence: CASRPLGANYGYTF. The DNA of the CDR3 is TGTGCCAGCCGCCCTTTGGGGGCAAACTATGGCTACACCTTC.

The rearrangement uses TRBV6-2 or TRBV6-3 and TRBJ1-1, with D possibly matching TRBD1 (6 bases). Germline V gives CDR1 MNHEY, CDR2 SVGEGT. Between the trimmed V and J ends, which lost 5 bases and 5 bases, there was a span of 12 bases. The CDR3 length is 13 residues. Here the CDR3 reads CASSDHRVTEAFF. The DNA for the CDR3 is TGTGCCAGCAGTGACCACAGGGTAACTGAAGCTTTCTTT.

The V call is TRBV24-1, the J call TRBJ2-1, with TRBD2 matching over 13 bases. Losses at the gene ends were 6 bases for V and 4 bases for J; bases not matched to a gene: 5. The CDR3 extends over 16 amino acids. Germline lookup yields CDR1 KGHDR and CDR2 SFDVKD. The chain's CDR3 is CATSPTSGGDYNEQFF. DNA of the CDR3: TGTGCCACCAGTCCAACTAGCGGGGGGGATTACAATGAGCAGTTCTTC.

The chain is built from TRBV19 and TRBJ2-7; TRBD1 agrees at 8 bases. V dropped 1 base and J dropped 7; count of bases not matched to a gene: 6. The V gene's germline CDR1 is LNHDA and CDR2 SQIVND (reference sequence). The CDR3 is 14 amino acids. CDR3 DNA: TGTGCCAGTAGTATAGGCAGGGGGCCTGGGGAGCAGTACTTC. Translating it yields CASSIGRGPGEQYF.

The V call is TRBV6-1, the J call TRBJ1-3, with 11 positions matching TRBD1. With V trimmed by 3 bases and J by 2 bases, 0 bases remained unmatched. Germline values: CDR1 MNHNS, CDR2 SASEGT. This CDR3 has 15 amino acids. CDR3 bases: TGTGCCAGCAGTGAGGACAGGGGGCCTGGAAACACCATATATTTT. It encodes CASSEDRGPGNTIYF.

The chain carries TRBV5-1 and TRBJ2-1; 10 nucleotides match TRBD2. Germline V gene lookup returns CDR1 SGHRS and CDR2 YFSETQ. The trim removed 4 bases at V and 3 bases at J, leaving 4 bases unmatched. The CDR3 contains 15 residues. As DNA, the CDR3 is TGCGCCAGCAGCCTTAGCGGGGGGAGCTACAATGAGCAGTTCTTC. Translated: CASSLSGGSYNEQFF.

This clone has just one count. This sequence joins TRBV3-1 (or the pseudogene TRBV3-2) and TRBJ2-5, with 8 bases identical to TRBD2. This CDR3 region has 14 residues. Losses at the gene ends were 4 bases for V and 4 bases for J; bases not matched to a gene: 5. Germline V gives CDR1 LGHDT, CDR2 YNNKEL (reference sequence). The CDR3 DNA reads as TGTGCCAGCAGCCCCCGCGGGGGGAGAGAGACCCAGTACTTC. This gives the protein CASSPRGGRETQYF.

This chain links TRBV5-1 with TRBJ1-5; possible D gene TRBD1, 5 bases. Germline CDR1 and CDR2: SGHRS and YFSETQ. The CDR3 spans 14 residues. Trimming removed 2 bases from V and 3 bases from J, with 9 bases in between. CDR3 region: CASSFGGDNQPQHF. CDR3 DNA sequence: TGCGCCAGCAGCTTTGGAGGGGACAATCAGCCCCAGCATTTT.

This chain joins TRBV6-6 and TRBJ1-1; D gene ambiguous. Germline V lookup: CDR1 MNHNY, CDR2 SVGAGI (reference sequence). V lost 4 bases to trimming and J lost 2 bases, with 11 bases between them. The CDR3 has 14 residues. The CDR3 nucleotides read TGTGCCAGCAGTTTGGACTCGGGAAACACTGAAGCTTTCTTT. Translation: CASSLDSGNTEAFF.

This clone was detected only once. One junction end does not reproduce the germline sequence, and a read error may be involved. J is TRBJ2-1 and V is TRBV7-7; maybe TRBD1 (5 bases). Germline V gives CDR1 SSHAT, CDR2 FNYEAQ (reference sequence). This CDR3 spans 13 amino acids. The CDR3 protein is CASSSLGAEEQFF. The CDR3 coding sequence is TGTGCTAGCAGCTCATTAGGGGCAGAGGAGCAGTTCTTC.

CDR3 sequence: CASSRTGGAAPEAFF. CDR3 DNA: TGTGCCAGCAGTCGGACGGGGGGCGCCGCCCCTGAAGCTTTCTTT. This chain joins TRBV5-5 and TRBJ1-1; D might be TRBD1 (6 bases). The CDR3 runs to 15 residues. The V end was cut by 5 bases, the J end by 6 bases, with 20 bases between. Germline CDR1 is SGHKS and CDR2 is YYEKEE (reference sequence).

CDR3 in DNA: TGTGCCAGCAGCCAAGGGATGTCGGGAAATCAGCCCCAGCATTTT. Its translation is CASSQGMSGNQPQHF. The chain carries TRBV3-1 (or the pseudogene TRBV3-2) and TRBJ1-5; D gene ambiguous. The ends were cut back, 1 base at V and 4 bases at J, with 11 bases in the middle. Looked up from germline, CDR1 is LGHDT and CDR2 is YNNKEL (reference sequence). This CDR3 is 15 amino acids long.

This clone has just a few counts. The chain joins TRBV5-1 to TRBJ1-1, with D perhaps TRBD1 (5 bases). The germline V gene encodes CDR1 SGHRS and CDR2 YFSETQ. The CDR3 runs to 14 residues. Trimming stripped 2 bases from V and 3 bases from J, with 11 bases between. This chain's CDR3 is CASSLGVRDTEAFF. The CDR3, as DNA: TGCGCCAGCAGCTTAGGGGTTAGAGACACTGAAGCTTTCTTT.

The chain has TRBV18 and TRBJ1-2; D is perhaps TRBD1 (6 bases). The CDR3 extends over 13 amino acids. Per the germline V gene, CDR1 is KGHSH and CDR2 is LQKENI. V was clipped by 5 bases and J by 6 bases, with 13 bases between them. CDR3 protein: CASSIGGVDGYTF. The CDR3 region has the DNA TGTGCCAGCTCAATTGGGGGCGTAGATGGCTACACCTTC.

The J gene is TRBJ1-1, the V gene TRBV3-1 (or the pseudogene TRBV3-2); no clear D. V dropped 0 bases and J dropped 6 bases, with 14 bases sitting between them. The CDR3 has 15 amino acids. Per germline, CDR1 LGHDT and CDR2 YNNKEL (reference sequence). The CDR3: CASSQDSAGIPEAFF. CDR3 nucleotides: TGTGCCAGCAGCCAAGATTCCGCGGGGATACCTGAAGCTTTCTTT.

CDR3 sequence (DNA): TGCGCCAGCAGCCCGGACTCCGGCGCAGATACGCAGTATTTT. This codes for CASSPDSGADTQYF. This chain uses TRBV5-1 with TRBJ2-3, with D tentatively TRBD2 (5 bases). Trimming stripped 4 bases from V and 4 bases from J, with 13 bases between. The CDR3 length is 14 residues. Germline CDR1 is SGHRS and CDR2 is YFSETQ.

CDR3 DNA sequence: TGTGCCAGCAGCCCAAAATGGGCTGTGGGTAACTATGGCTACACCTTC. Protein product: CASSPKWAVGNYGYTF. V usage is TRBV5-6 and J usage is TRBJ1-2; D uncertain. There are 16 residues in the CDR3. V dropped 4 bases and J dropped 1 base, with 17 bases sitting between them. Germline-derived CDR1 and CDR2 are SGHDT and YYEEEE.

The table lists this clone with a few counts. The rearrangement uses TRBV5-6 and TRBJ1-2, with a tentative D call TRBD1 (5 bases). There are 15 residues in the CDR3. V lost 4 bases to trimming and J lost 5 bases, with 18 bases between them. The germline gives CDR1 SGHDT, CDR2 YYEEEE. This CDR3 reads CASSLGRVSAYGYTF. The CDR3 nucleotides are TGTGCCAGCAGCCTGGGGCGCGTTAGCGCTTATGGCTACACCTTC.

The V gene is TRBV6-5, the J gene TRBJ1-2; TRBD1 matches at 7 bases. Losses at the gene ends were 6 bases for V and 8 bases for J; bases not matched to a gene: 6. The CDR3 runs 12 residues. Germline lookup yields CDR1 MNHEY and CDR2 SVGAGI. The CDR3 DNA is TGTGCCAGCAGGTACAGGGGAGGGGGCTACACCTTC. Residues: CASRYRGGGYTF.

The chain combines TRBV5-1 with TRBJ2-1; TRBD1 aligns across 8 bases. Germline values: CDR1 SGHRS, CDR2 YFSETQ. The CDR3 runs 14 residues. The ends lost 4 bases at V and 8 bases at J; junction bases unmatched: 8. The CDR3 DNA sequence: TGCGCCAGCAGCGCGCAGGGACAGGTCGATGAGCAGTTCTTC. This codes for CASSAQGQVDEQFF.

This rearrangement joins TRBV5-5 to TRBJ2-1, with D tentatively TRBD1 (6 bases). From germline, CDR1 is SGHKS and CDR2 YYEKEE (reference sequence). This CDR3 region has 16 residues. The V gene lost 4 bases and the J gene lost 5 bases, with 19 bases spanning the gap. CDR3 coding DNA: TGTGCCAGCAGCACCACAGGGTGGCTCGACCACAATGAGCAGTTCTTC. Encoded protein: CASSTTGWLDHNEQFF. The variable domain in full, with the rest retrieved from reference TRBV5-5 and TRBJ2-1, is DAGVTQSPTHLIKTRGQQVTLRCSPISGHKSVSWYQQVLGQGPQFIFQYYEKEERGRGNFPDRFSARQFPNYSSELNVNALLLGDSALYLCASSTTGWLDHNEQFFGPGTRLTVL.

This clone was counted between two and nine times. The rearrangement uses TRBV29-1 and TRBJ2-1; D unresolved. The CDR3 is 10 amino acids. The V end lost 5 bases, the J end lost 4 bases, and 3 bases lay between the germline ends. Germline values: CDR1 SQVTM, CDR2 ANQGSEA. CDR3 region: CSVLYNEQFF. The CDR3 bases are TGCAGCGTTCTTTACAATGAGCAGTTCTTC.